These T cell receptor beta chains were read from a single sample in a study of blood T cell repertoires in COVID-19. TCRdb's table, derived via immunoSEQ multiplex PCR, lists solely in-frame clones and lacks some. The top ten clones hold around 3.5% of a sample with hundreds of thousands of clones, under 95% of them seen once. Sequenced input: peripheral blood. These receptors all stem from a woman aged 18-35 years who had recovered from COVID-19. Both conserved end residues are part of each CDR3. The order of the fields is CDR3 length, J gene, D gene, V gene, clone size, CDR3 DNA, CDR3 protein. D genes are given only for firm matches. The size entry is marked missing in some rows and otherwise reads once, few, many or a size class.

15	TRBJ1-2	TRBD1	TRBV6-5	.	TGTGCCAGCAGGTCCCCGACAGGGGCGCCGGCCGGCTACACCTTC	CASRSPTGAPAGYTF
14	TRBJ1-2	.	TRBV12-5	.	TGTGCTAGTGGTAACCCCCCGATATCGGAGGGCTACACCTTC	CASGNPPISEGYTF
17	TRBJ2-5	TRBD2	TRBV3-1/TRBV3-2	.	TGTGCCAGCAGCCACGTACGGACTAGCGGGCTGCATGAGACCCAGTACTTC	CASSHVRTSGLHETQYF
14	TRBJ2-1	TRBD2	TRBV11-2	.	TGTGCCAGCAGCTTACGGCGGGAGGGAACTGAGCAGTTCTTC	CASSLRREGTEQFF
14	TRBJ2-3	.	TRBV7-2	.	TGTGCCAGCAGCTTCCCGTCCCGGGGGGATACGCAGTATTTT	CASSFPSRGDTQYF
14	TRBJ2-1	.	TRBV2	.	TGTGCCAGCAGTGAAATTAGAGCCTACAATGAGCAGTTCTTC	CASSEIRAYNEQFF
12	TRBJ1-3	.	TRBV19	.	TGTGCCAGTGGTAGGGCTCGGAACACCATATATTTT	CASGRARNTIYF
16	TRBJ1-1	.	TRBV5-1	.	TGCGCCAGCAGCTCTGAACAGGGCTTCCGGAACACTGAAGCTTTCTTT	CASSSEQGFRNTEAFF
16	TRBJ1-6	TRBD1	TRBV6-5	.	TGTGCCAGCAGTTACTCGCAAGGGACAGGGGGTTCACCCCTCCACTTT	CASSYSQGTGGSPLHF
18	TRBJ2-1	.	TRBV5-8	.	TGTGCCAGCAGCTTGGAAATCCCTACGGGAATCACCTACAATGAGCAGTTCTTC	CASSLEIPTGITYNEQFF
13	TRBJ1-1	.	TRBV7-2	.	TGTGCCAGCAGCCTGGTTAGAGACACTGAAGCTTTCTTT	CASSLVRDTEAFF
13	TRBJ2-3	.	TRBV4-3	.	TGCGCCAGCAGCCAAGGAGGGCCAGATACGCAGTATTTT	CASSQGGPDTQYF
13	TRBJ2-1	.	TRBV4-1	.	TGCGCCAGCAGCTCCAGGACAGACAATGAGCAGTTCTTC	CASSSRTDNEQFF
15	TRBJ1-1	TRBD1	TRBV14	.	TGTGCCAGCAGCCAAAGGGACAGGATTTACACTGAAGCTTTCTTT	CASSQRDRIYTEAFF
18	TRBJ2-3	TRBD2	TRBV5-6	.	TGTGCCAGCAGCTTGGCCTTATTAGCGGGAGCGAGCACAGATACGCAGTATTTT	CASSLALLAGASTDTQYF
14	TRBJ2-1	.	TRBV4-1	.	TGCGCCAGCAGCCCGGAGGCGGTCGCTAATGAGCAGTTCTTC	CASSPEAVANEQFF
17	TRBJ2-3	TRBD1	TRBV5-6	.	TGTGCCAGCAGCCCTTGGGGTTTTGGGACAGGTCGAGATACGCAGTATTTT	CASSPWGFGTGRDTQYF
13	TRBJ1-1	.	TRBV7-6	.	TGTGCCAGCAGCCTCTCCCTGAACACTGAAGCTTTCTTT	CASSLSLNTEAFF
16	TRBJ1-2	.	TRBV4-3	.	TGCGCCAGCAGCCAAGATCTCGACGGGTTGTACAATGGCTACACCTTC	CASSQDLDGLYNGYTF
13	TRBJ1-2	.	TRBV19	.	TGTGCCAGTAGTAGCAGGGTAGGCTATGGCTACACCTTC	CASSSRVGYGYTF
16	TRBJ2-5	TRBD2	TRBV5-1	.	TGCGCCAGCAGCTTGGATAGCGGGAGGGCCGGGGGGACCCAGTACTTC	CASSLDSGRAGGTQYF
15	TRBJ1-1	TRBD1	TRBV27	.	TGTGCCAGCAGTCCCCTCCGGACAGGGAAAACTGAAGCTTTCTTT	CASSPLRTGKTEAFF
16	TRBJ2-1	.	TRBV4-1	.	TGCGCCAGCAGCCAGGTCGGGACTGGCTCCTACAATGAGCAGTTCTTC	CASSQVGTGSYNEQFF
15	TRBJ1-5	.	TRBV27	.	TGTGCCAGCAGTTCCAACAGGACCCCGAATCAGCCCCAGCATTTT	CASSSNRTPNQPQHF
17	TRBJ2-2	.	TRBV27	.	TGTGCCAGCAGTTTATCGTTTGGGCGAACGAACACCGGGGAGCTGTTTTTT	CASSLSFGRTNTGELFF
12	TRBJ2-2	.	TRBV21-1	.	TGTCAGCCGGGGATTACCACCGGGGAGCTGTTTTTT	CQPGITTGELFF
15	TRBJ2-2	.	TRBV7-2	.	TGTGCCAGCAGCGGCGGCCTCTTAGACGCCGGGGAGCTGTTTTTT	CASSGGLLDAGELFF
14	TRBJ2-1	TRBD1	TRBV3-1/TRBV3-2	.	TGTGCCGGGACCGGGACAGGGGGCTACAATGAGCAGTTCTTC	CAGTGTGGYNEQFF
13	TRBJ1-2	.	TRBV19	once	TGTGCCAGTAGTATGACAGGTTATGCGAGCTACACCTTC	CASSMTGYASYTF
13	TRBJ1-6	TRBD1	TRBV12-3/TRBV12-4	.	TGTGCCAGCAGTCCAGGGGGTCGTTCACCCCTCCACTTT	CASSPGGRSPLHF
13	TRBJ2-3	TRBD2	TRBV7-9	.	TGTGCCAGCAGCTCGCCCGCGGGAGTTGGGCAGTATTTT	CASSSPAGVGQYF
15	TRBJ1-2	TRBD1	TRBV11-3	once	TGTGCCAGCAGCCGGGGACAGGGGGCTGGGGATGGCTACACCTTC	CASSRGQGAGDGYTF
18	TRBJ2-3	TRBD2	TRBV4-3	.	TGCGCCAGCAGCCAAGGCCTAGCGGGAGATAGAGGCACAGATACGCAGTATTTT	CASSQGLAGDRGTDTQYF
16	TRBJ2-1	TRBD2	TRBV6-2/TRBV6-3	.	TGTGCCAGCAGCCCTACTAGCGGCCAATCCTACAATGAGCAGTTCTTC	CASSPTSGQSYNEQFF
14	TRBJ2-3	TRBD2	TRBV7-2	.	TGTGCCAGCAGCTCTGGACTAGCGGGAGCTACGCAGTATTTT	CASSSGLAGATQYF
13	TRBJ2-3	.	TRBV25-1	.	TGTGCCAGCAGTGAACTAGGGAGGGATACGCAGTATTTT	CASSELGRDTQYF
13	TRBJ2-3	.	TRBV24-1	.	TGTGCCACCAGTGCTAGAACCACAGATACGCAGTATTTT	CATSARTTDTQYF
20	TRBJ1-4	TRBD1	TRBV28	.	TGTGCCAGCAGTAGGGGGCGGCATAGGGACTTTCGAAATGTCTTTGAAAAACTGTTTTTT	CASSRGRHRDFRNVFEKLFF
18	TRBJ1-2	TRBD1	TRBV7-6	.	TGTGCCAGCAGCCCGGCGCGGGCAGGGGGCTGGTTAGGGGGTGGCTACACCTTC	CASSPARAGGWLGGGYTF
16	TRBJ1-6	TRBD1	TRBV19	once	TGTGCCAGTACCGAAACTTGGGACAGGGGAAATTCACCCCTCCACTTT	CASTETWDRGNSPLHF
20	TRBJ1-1	.	TRBV4-3	.	TGCGCCAGCAGCCAAGAAACGAGGGGTATTGAAGGGGGTATGAGCACTGAAGCTTTCTTT	CASSQETRGIEGGMSTEAFF
15	TRBJ2-2	TRBD2	TRBV13	once	TGTGCCAGCAGCTTAGGCGGGAGGGACACCGGGGAGCTGTTTTTT	CASSLGGRDTGELFF
15	TRBJ1-3	.	TRBV19	.	TGTGCCAGTAGTATGTGGGAGGGCTCTGGAAACACCATATATTTT	CASSMWEGSGNTIYF
17	TRBJ2-3	.	TRBV3-1/TRBV3-2	.	TGTGCCAGCAGCCAAGATTGCAGCGGGTTTGGCACAGATACGCAGTATTTT	CASSQDCSGFGTDTQYF
14	TRBJ2-5	.	TRBV25-1	.	TGTGCCACCATAAATGAGGTGGACCAAGAGACCCAGTACTTC	CATINEVDQETQYF
12	TRBJ1-2	.	TRBV25-1	.	TGTGCCAGCAGTGAGTTTTTTAATGGCTACACCTTC	CASSEFFNGYTF
15	TRBJ2-1	TRBD2	TRBV19	.	TGTGCCAGTACTCTGGGACTAGCGGGATCTGATGAGCAGTTCTTC	CASTLGLAGSDEQFF
14	TRBJ2-1	TRBD2	TRBV11-3	.	TGTGCCAGCAAGAGCGGGATCCCCCACAATGAGCAGTTCTTC	CASKSGIPHNEQFF
16	TRBJ2-1	TRBD1	TRBV19	few	TGTGCCAGTAGTATAGGACAGGGTAGAGCCTACAATGAGCAGTTCTTC	CASSIGQGRAYNEQFF
15	TRBJ2-1	TRBD2	TRBV9	.	TGTGCCAGCAGCGTAGAAGGACTAGAATTCAATGAGCAGTTCTTC	CASSVEGLEFNEQFF
15	TRBJ1-1	.	TRBV4-1	many	TGCGCCAGCAGCCAAGCCGCAGGGCGAAACACTGAAGCTTTCTTT	CASSQAAGRNTEAFF
15	TRBJ2-1	.	TRBV20-1	.	TGCAGTGCTAGTCCTACTTTGCTCTCCTACAATGAGCAGTTCTTC	CSASPTLLSYNEQFF
13	TRBJ1-1	TRBD1	TRBV19	.	TGTGCCAGTAGGGGGGCTACAGGGGCTGAAGCTTTCTTT	CASRGATGAEAFF
16	TRBJ1-6	TRBD1	TRBV11-2	.	TGTGCCAGCAGCTTAGGGACAGGGTTATATAATTCACCCCTCCACTTT	CASSLGTGLYNSPLHF
13	TRBJ2-3	.	TRBV25-1	.	TGTGCCAGCAGTCCCTTTTCCACAGATACGCAGTATTTT	CASSPFSTDTQYF
13	TRBJ1-1	.	TRBV7-7	.	TGTGCCAGCAGCTTGACAGAGAACACTGAAGCTTTCTTT	CASSLTENTEAFF
14	TRBJ1-1	.	TRBV7-9	.	TGTGCCAGCAGCTTGGAGGGGCTTAACACTGAAGCTTTCTTT	CASSLEGLNTEAFF
17	TRBJ1-2	TRBD1	TRBV25-1	.	TGTGCCAGCAGTGACCACGCGACAGGGGCGGGAGACTATGGCTACACCTTC	CASSDHATGAGDYGYTF
13	TRBJ1-1	TRBD1	TRBV30	.	TGTGCCTGGAGGGGAGACAGGGGCACTGAAGCTTTCTTT	CAWRGDRGTEAFF